Listed here is a single TCR beta chain. CDR1 is LNHDA, CDR2 SQIVND, per germline (reference sequence). Trimming took 9 bases from V and 1 from J, leaving 6 bases between them. This CDR3 contains 11 residues. The source of the sample is a study of blood T cell repertoires in COVID-19. Study overall: Samples came from the United States, Italy and Spain, spanning acute and convalescent COVID-19. In each case, the material was cDNA or gDNA derived from T cells, B-cell-depleted T cells, or PBMCs.

Original processing methods: It was from reference gene primer amplification that nucleated cell counts were estimated. Generated by immunoSEQ multiplex PCR, the TCRdb table keeps only in-frame clones and is missing some. The V and J calls and clone size were taken over from that table, and D and trimming were inferred from the DNA. The table lists 200,000 to 250,000 clones, less than 85% of them singletons, with about 3.6% in the top ten. This TCR was sampled from an elderly woman with acute or convalescent COVID-19. The sequencing input was peripheral blood. J is TRBJ1-2 and V is TRBV19; D gene unclear. CDR3 sequence: CASQFNYGYTF. The DNA for the CDR3 is TGTGCCAGCCAATTTAACTATGGCTACACCTTC.